The rows below give T cell receptor beta chains drawn from one sample of a study of cytomegalovirus exposure and HLA in healthy donors. Method: immunoSEQ multiplex PCR; TCRdb's copy keeps in-frame clones and lacks some. The sample lists about 190,000 clones; over 65% were seen once. The sample consisted of PBMCs. The receptors stem from a woman in her forties or fifties in good health and CMV-seropositive. Each CDR3 is given with its conserved first and last residue. The order of the fields is D gene, clone size, V gene, J gene, CDR3 protein, CDR3 DNA. D genes are given only for firm matches. Size is omitted from some rows. Given values are once, few, many or a class for expanded clones.

TRBD2	few	TRBV28	TRBJ2-6	CASSPTRGRGAGANVLTF	TGTGCCAGCAGCCCAACGCGGGGACGGGGGGCTGGGGCCAACGTCCTGACTTTC
-	few	TRBV28	TRBJ1-2	CASSSGQQISNYGYTF	TGTGCCAGCAGTTCAGGACAGCAAATTTCTAACTATGGCTACACCTTC
-	-	TRBV11-3	TRBJ2-2	CASSFGRNTGELFF	TGTGCCAGCAGCTTTGGGCGGAACACCGGGGAGCTGTTTTTT
-	-	TRBV6-5	TRBJ2-3	CASRRAGPSDTQYF	TGTGCCAGCAGAAGGGCAGGGCCGTCGGATACGCAGTATTTT
TRBD1	-	TRBV6-5	TRBJ2-5	CASSIDRARSRTQYF	TGTGCCAGCAGTATTGACAGGGCAAGAAGTCGGACCCAGTACTTC
-	-	TRBV7-2	TRBJ2-5	CASSSWGRTQETQYF	TGTGCCAGCAGCTCGTGGGGCCGGACCCAAGAGACCCAGTACTTC
-	-	TRBV2	TRBJ1-1	CASSPRDTEAFF	TGTGCCAGCAGTCCCCGGGACACTGAAGCTTTCTTT
-	-	TRBV19	TRBJ2-3	CASSTDNTPTDTQYF	TGTGCCAGTAGTACGGACAATACACCCACAGATACGCAGTATTTT
TRBD2	-	TRBV7-2	TRBJ2-1	CASSPRTSGGATYEQFF	TGTGCCAGCAGCCCACGGACTAGCGGGGGGGCTACGTATGAGCAGTTCTTC
TRBD2	-	TRBV4-2	TRBJ2-1	CASSPVGQGRGGLNEQFF	TGTGCCAGCAGCCCGGTCGGGCAGGGGCGGGGGGGTTTAAATGAGCAGTTCTTC
-	-	TRBV11-2	TRBJ2-5	CASSLQETQYF	TGTGCCAGCAGCCTTCAAGAGACCCAGTACTTC
-	-	TRBV2	TRBJ2-7	CASSREYEQYF	TGTGCCAGCAGCCGGGAGTACGAGCAGTACTTC
-	-	TRBV19	TRBJ1-5	CASRPAGSINQPQHF	TGTGCCAGCCGCCCCGCAGGTTCAATTAATCAGCCCCAGCATTTT
TRBD1	-	TRBV6-5	TRBJ2-6	CASTNTGAGANVLTF	TGTGCCAGCACCAATACAGGGGCTGGGGCCAACGTCCTGACTTTC
TRBD1	-	TRBV9	TRBJ1-5	CASSATGGRGNQPQHF	TGTGCCAGCAGCGCGACAGGGGGCAGGGGCAATCAGCCCCAGCATTTT
-	-	TRBV6-5	TRBJ2-7	CASSYQISYEQYF	TGTGCCAGCAGTTACCAGATCTCCTACGAGCAGTACTTC
-	-	TRBV7-3	TRBJ2-3	CASSLLGLADTQYF	TGTGCCAGCAGTCTTCTCGGACTTGCAGATACGCAGTATTTT
-	-	TRBV29-1	TRBJ1-2	CSVEQTNYGYTF	TGCAGCGTTGAACAGACAAACTATGGCTACACCTTC
TRBD1	-	TRBV7-9	TRBJ2-7	CASSFPDRAYEQYF	TGTGCCAGCAGCTTCCCGGACAGGGCCTACGAGCAGTACTTC
TRBD1	-	TRBV5-3	TRBJ1-6	CARSPDRVSPLHF	TGTGCCAGAAGCCCCGACAGGGTTTCACCCCTCCACTTT
TRBD2	-	TRBV11-2	TRBJ2-3	CASSLEIAAGGHTDTQYF	TGTGCCAGCAGCTTAGAAATAGCAGCGGGGGGCCACACAGATACGCAGTATTTT
TRBD1	-	TRBV7-9	TRBJ1-1	CASSLANRGPTEAFF	TGTGCCAGCAGCTTAGCTAACAGGGGGCCCACTGAAGCTTTCTTT
-	-	TRBV7-9	TRBJ2-1	CASSPGNREWESEQFF	TGTGCCAGCAGCCCCGGCAACAGGGAGTGGGAGAGTGAGCAGTTCTTC
-	-	TRBV2	TRBJ2-4	CASKGEQNIQYF	TGTGCCAGCAAGGGGGAGCAAAACATTCAGTACTTC
TRBD1	many	TRBV6-5	TRBJ1-6	CASSYTGGGSPLHF	TGTGCCAGCAGTTACACAGGGGGCGGTTCACCCCTCCACTTT
TRBD1	-	TRBV7-9	TRBJ2-5	CASSLPGAGGAETQYF	TGTGCCAGCAGCTTACCCGGGGCAGGGGGCGCCGAGACCCAGTACTTC
TRBD1	-	TRBV4-1	TRBJ1-5	CASSPEQTGNQPQHF	TGCGCCAGCAGCCCTGAACAGACAGGGAATCAGCCCCAGCATTTT
TRBD2	-	TRBV9	TRBJ2-1	CASSPLTSSDEQFF	TGTGCCAGCAGCCCTTTGACTAGCTCCGATGAGCAGTTCTTC
TRBD1	-	TRBV7-2	TRBJ2-1	CASSLDRGSYNEQFF	TGTGCCAGCAGCCTAGACAGGGGGTCCTACAATGAGCAGTTCTTC
-	-	TRBV5-5	TRBJ2-4	CASSPSGGPQNIQYF	TGTGCCAGCAGCCCTAGTGGGGGCCCACAAAACATTCAGTACTTC
-	-	TRBV28	TRBJ1-2	CASGGTNYGYTF	TGTGCCAGCGGAGGGACCAACTATGGCTACACCTTC
-	-	TRBV19	TRBJ1-1	CASSPLGGTEAFF	TGTGCCAGTAGTCCCCTGGGGGGCACTGAAGCTTTCTTT
-	-	TRBV27	TRBJ1-2	CASSSEGGYGYTF	TGTGCCAGCAGTTCAGAGGGTGGCTATGGCTACACCTTC
TRBD1	-	TRBV6-5	TRBJ1-2	CASSYTGGANYGYTF	TGTGCCAGCAGTTACACAGGGGGAGCTAACTATGGCTACACCTTC
TRBD2	-	TRBV4-3	TRBJ2-1	CASSQEASGGASHEQFF	TGCGCCAGTAGCCAAGAGGCTAGCGGGGGGGCTTCCCATGAGCAGTTCTTC
-	-	TRBV27	TRBJ2-2	CASRVTLYTGELFF	TGCGCCAGCAGGGTCACTCTATACACCGGGGAGCTGTTTTTT
-	few	TRBV5-1	TRBJ2-7	CASAGPSTYEQYF	TGCGCCAGCGCGGGGCCCTCAACCTACGAGCAGTACTTC
-	-	TRBV21-1	TRBJ2-1	CAPGTQGHNEQFF	TGTGCGCCCGGGACTCAAGGTCACAATGAGCAGTTCTTC
-	-	TRBV25-1	TRBJ1-5	CASSGPGVGNQPQHF	TGTGCCAGCAGTGGCCCAGGGGTTGGCAATCAGCCCCAGCATTTT
TRBD2	-	TRBV13	TRBJ2-6	CASSLGPGGGTGANVLTF	TGTGCCAGCAGCTTAGGACCGGGCGGGGGGACTGGGGCCAACGTCCTGACTTTC
TRBD1	-	TRBV6-6	TRBJ1-1	CASRLQTGAAFF	TGTGCCAGCAGATTACAAACAGGGGCAGCTTTCTTT
TRBD2	-	TRBV7-8	TRBJ2-1	CASSLVFGGFYNEQFF	TGTGCCAGCAGCTTAGTTTTCGGGGGGTTCTACAATGAGCAGTTCTTC
TRBD1	-	TRBV7-2	TRBJ2-7	CASSRGDSLTYEQYF	TGTGCCAGCAGCAGAGGGGACAGCCTAACCTACGAGCAGTACTTC
TRBD1	-	TRBV6-1	TRBJ1-3	CASSRGTGVSNTIYF	TGTGCCAGCAGTCGGGGGACAGGTGTTTCAAACACCATATATTTT
-	few	TRBV10-2	TRBJ1-6	CASSDQGTSPLHF	TGCGCCAGCAGTGATCAGGGGACTTCACCCCTCCACTTT
TRBD2	-	TRBV5-4	TRBJ2-3	CASSSRGAEDTQYF	TGTGCCAGCAGCTCGCGGGGGGCGGAAGATACGCAGTATTTT
-	few	TRBV5-6	TRBJ2-7	CASSHSYEQYF	TGTGCCAGCAGCCACTCCTACGAGCAGTACTTC
TRBD2	-	TRBV5-1	TRBJ2-5	CASSLEVAGGRETQYF	TGCGCCAGCAGCTTGGAAGTAGCGGGGGGCCGGGAGACCCAGTACTTC
-	-	TRBV27	TRBJ1-1	CASSLSPGSANTEAFF	TGTGCCAGCAGTTTATCCCCGGGTTCGGCCAACACTGAAGCTTTCTTT
-	-	TRBV7-2	TRBJ2-7	CASSLPQGGGGPRSYEQYF	TGTGCCAGCAGCTTACCCCAGGGGGGCGGGGGGCCACGTTCCTACGAGCAGTACTTC
TRBD2	-	TRBV19	TRBJ2-1	CASSASSGGYNEQFF	TGTGCCAGTAGTGCCTCTAGCGGGGGGTACAATGAGCAGTTCTTC
-	-	TRBV20-1	TRBJ1-1	CSSPGEREAFF	TGCAGTTCCCCGGGTGAGAGAGAAGCTTTCTTT
TRBD1	-	TRBV7-9	TRBJ1-2	CASSHLQGANGYTF	TGTGCCAGCAGTCACTTACAGGGGGCGAATGGCTACACCTTC